This T cell receptor (beta chain) originates from a study of T-cell memory formation after mild COVID-19. On the study more broadly: Largely donor-specific TCR clusters were found.

One entry per CDR3 protein results from TCRdb running MiXCR on the 5' RACE reads. Here the sample spans about 14,000 distinct CDR3 sequences, about 17% being singletons. The CDR3 covers 12 residues. The germline gives CDR1 SGHTA, CDR2 FQGNSA. V was pared by 6 bases and J by 5 bases, with 8 bases between. Study-wide results and caveats: Pre-infection memory showed some responding clones, and this suggested that cross-reactive memory joined.

On this clonotype: As yet, its antigen is unknown.

The chain uses TRBV7-2 and TRBJ2-1, with D unclear. The receptor's source is a man aged 18 to 30 who had mild COVID-19 (a few samples of this study predate the infection). Cell type and time point are not known. Sequencing was done on a sample of PBMCs or a T cell subset sorted from them (not recorded which). The CDR3 protein is CASSGRHNEQFF. The CDR3 nucleotides read TGTGCCAGCAGTGGACGGCACAATGAGCAGTTCTTC.